Below, 7 T cell receptor beta chains from the same sample are listed, as sequenced in a study of T cell responses to AZD1222 COVID-19 vaccine. The table came from immunoSEQ multiplex PCR; TCRdb's copy has only in-frame clones and leaves some out. The top ten hold 15% of the sample, which has over 85,000 clones, approximately 90% seen once. This material consisted of peripheral blood, taken 28 days after the second AZD1222 dose. Receptors originate from an adult who received the AZD1222 COVID-19 vaccine.

V usage is TRBV2 and J usage is TRBJ1-4; 10 bases agree with TRBD1. V shed 3 bases and J 4 bases; nucleotides not matched to a gene: 2. Germline V CDR1 and CDR2: SNHLY, FYNNEI. The CDR3 is 15 residues long. The CDR3 loop is CASSDRDRGNEKLFF. The CDR3 nucleotides are TGTGCCAGCAGTGACCGGGACAGGGGTAATGAAAAACTGTTTTTT.

The J gene is TRBJ2-2, the V gene TRBV5-4; D is possibly TRBD2 (7 bases). V shed 4 bases and J shed 5 bases, with 15 bases lying between them. Germline loops: CDR1 SGHNT, CDR2 YYREEE (reference sequence). This CDR3 has 15 amino acids. CDR3 DNA sequence: TGTGCCAGCAGCCCCGGCAGGGGAGGGACCGGGGAGCTGTTTTTT. It encodes CASSPGRGGTGELFF.

This clone appeared a single time. The CDR3 coding sequence is TGTGCCAGCAGCGTAGCTCAGCCTCCCGCCTACAATGAGCAGTTCTTC. Its translation is CASSVAQPPAYNEQFF. The rearrangement uses TRBV9 and TRBJ2-1; D uncertain. The V gene's germline CDR1 is SGDLS and CDR2 YYNGEE. The CDR3 loop spans 16 amino acids. V lost 0 bases, J lost 2 bases, and 12 bases lay in between. The complete variable domain, with remaining parts taken from reference TRBV9 and TRBJ2-1, reads DSGVTQTPKHLITATGQRVTLRCSPRSGDLSVYWYQQSLDQGLQFLIQYYNGEERAKGNILERFSAQQFPDLHSELNLSSLELGDSALYFCASSVAQPPAYNEQFFGPGTRLTVL.

CDR3 sequence: CASSSRAGVSYEQYF. CDR3 sequence (DNA): TGTGCCAGCAGCTCGAGAGCGGGGGTCTCCTACGAGCAGTACTTC. This chain connects TRBV11-1 to TRBJ2-7; 8 bases fit TRBD2. Trimming took 4 bases from V and 0 from J; bases not matched to a gene: 5. The V gene's germline CDR1 is SGHAT and CDR2 FQDESV (reference sequence). This CDR3 contains 15 residues.

This chain connects TRBV10-2 to TRBJ1-5; D gene unclear. The CDR3 spans 14 residues. CDR1 WSHSY and CDR2 SAAADI come from the germline V gene. V lost 3 bases to trimming and J lost 3 bases, with 9 bases between them. The CDR3 region has the DNA TGCGCCAGCAGTGAATTAACGTCCAATCAGCCCCAGCATTTT. This gives the protein CASSELTSNQPQHF.

The chain links TRBV4-1 to TRBJ1-4; D remains ambiguous. The CDR3 is 16 amino acids. Germline V gene sequence: CDR1 MGHRA, CDR2 YSYEKL. Between the trimmed V and J ends, which lost 4 bases and 2 bases, there was a span of 14 bases. The CDR3 is CASSPRVGTTNEKLFF. As DNA, the CDR3 is TGCGCCAGCAGCCCGAGAGTGGGCACTACTAATGAAAAACTGTTTTTT.

The rearrangement links TRBV10-1 to TRBJ2-7; a possible D gene is TRBD2 (6 bases). The germline CDR1 and CDR2 sequences are WNHNN and SYGVQD (reference sequence). V lost 0 bases, J lost 3 bases, and 15 bases lay in between. The CDR3 sequence is 16 residues long. CDR3 DNA: TGCGCCAGCAGTGAGTCAGGAGGGTTATGGGGCTACGAGCAGTACTTC. The encoded protein is CASSESGGLWGYEQYF.